This passage covers 27 T cell receptor beta chains from one sample sequenced in a study of cytomegalovirus exposure and HLA in healthy donors. Use of 60 Vbeta and 13 Jbeta primers characterized the PCR. Assay: immunoSEQ multiplex PCR; the TCRdb copy retains only in-frame clones and omits some. This table has 90,000 to 130,000 clones, about four fifths appearing once. The specimen was PBMCs. The source is an older woman in good health and CMV-seropositive.

The chain employs TRBV9 and TRBJ1-2; a weak D match, TRBD1 (5 bases). The CDR3 is 12 residues long. Trimming stripped 3 bases from V and 13 bases from J, with 16 bases between. Germline-derived CDR1 and CDR2 are SGDLS and YYNGEE. The CDR3 region has the DNA TGTGCCAGCAGCGCCGACAGCCCGGTTGGCACCTTC. It yields the protein CASSADSPVGTF.

This clone has a single count. This chain connects TRBV7-9 to TRBJ2-7, with 12 nucleotides matching TRBD2. J was trimmed by 4 bases and V by 4 bases; bases with no gene match: 17. There are 19 residues in the CDR3. Germline V lookup: CDR1 SEHNR, CDR2 FQNEAQ (reference sequence). CDR3 sequence reads: CASSSRPALAGGPKYEQYF. The CDR3, as DNA: TGTGCCAGCAGCTCAAGGCCGGCTCTAGCGGGAGGGCCTAAATACGAGCAGTACTTC.

This clone was counted a single time. The V and J genes are TRBV4-2 and TRBJ2-1; D unresolved. This CDR3 region has 17 residues. Between the trimmed V and J ends, which lost 1 base and 2 bases, there was a span of 15 bases. CDR1 LGHNA and CDR2 YNFKEQ come from the germline V gene. In DNA form, the CDR3 reads TGTGCCAGCAGCCAAGTTGCGGTGTCGGATCCCTACAATGAGCAGTTCTTC. Translated: CASSQVAVSDPYNEQFF.

The chain has TRBV10-1 and TRBJ2-2; D is undetermined. The length of the CDR3 is 16 residues. Germline CDR1 WNHNN, CDR2 SYGVQD (reference sequence). V lost 0 bases and J 2 bases, leaving 10 bases between the germline ends. CDR3 sequence: CASSESNGPNTGELFF. As DNA, the CDR3 is TGCGCCAGCAGTGAGTCAAATGGGCCTAACACCGGGGAGCTGTTTTTT.

The V and J genes are TRBV5-1 and TRBJ1-2, with D perhaps matching TRBD1 (6 bases). Looked up from germline, CDR1 is SGHRS and CDR2 is YFSETQ. CDR3 length equals 19 residues. V lost 5 bases to trimming and J lost 0 bases, with 26 bases between them. The CDR3 sequence: CASRAQGIQHVKSNYGYTF. CDR3 DNA sequence: TGCGCCAGCAGAGCACAGGGTATTCAGCATGTAAAATCTAACTATGGCTACACCTTC.

The chain uses TRBV19 and TRBJ1-6; 9 bases align to TRBD1. Germline V gene data show CDR1 as LNHDA and CDR2 as SQIVND (reference sequence). The ends lost 5 bases at V and 11 bases at J; junction bases unmatched: 13. CDR3 length: 16 amino acids. The CDR3 nucleotides read TGTGCCAGTAGTGCGTCCGGACAGGGGAGAGGGGCACCCCTCCACTTT. This gives the protein CASSASGQGRGAPLHF.

This chain links TRBV7-2 with TRBJ2-7; the match to TRBD2 covers 11 bases. This CDR3 comprises 16 residues. V was pared by 0 bases and J by 4 bases, with 5 bases of the junction left unmatched. CDR1 SGHTA and CDR2 FQGNSA come from the germline V gene. DNA of the CDR3: TGTGCCAGCAGCTTAGCGTCCACTAGCGGGAGTTACGAGCAGTACTTC. Translated: CASSLASTSGSYEQYF.

This chain uses TRBV11-2 with TRBJ2-5, with 7 bases aligning to TRBD2. V trimming: 4 bases; J trimming: 14 bases; junction bases outside the gene matches: 10. The V gene's germline CDR1 is SGHAT and CDR2 FQNNGV. CDR3 length: 12 residues. CDR3: CASSSGTTMTYF. DNA for the CDR3: TGTGCCAGCAGCTCGGGGACTACCATGACCTACTTC.

The genes are TRBV7-2 and TRBJ1-5, with TRBD1 identical over 10 bases. The CDR3 covers 15 residues. In germline, CDR1 is SGHTA, CDR2 FQGNSA. After removal of 5 bases from V and 2 bases from J, the junction contained 3 bases not matched to a gene. The CDR3 loop is CASSPGTGGNQPQHF. In nucleotides, the CDR3 is TGTGCCAGCAGCCCCGGGACAGGGGGCAATCAGCCCCAGCATTTT.

J is TRBJ1-5 and V is TRBV7-2, with 8 bases that match TRBD1. This CDR3 comprises 14 residues. The ends lost 5 bases at V and 6 bases at J; junction bases unmatched: 6. CDR1 is SGHTA, CDR2 FQGNSA, per germline. In DNA, the CDR3 is TGTGCCAGCAGCACACATGGACAGGGTCAGCCCCAGCATTTT. Residues: CASSTHGQGQPQHF.

This clone was picked up a small number of times. The chain uses TRBV15 and TRBJ1-1, with 11 positions matching TRBD1. Germline CDR1 is LNHNV and CDR2 is YYDKDF (reference sequence). V lost 1 base and J lost 4; bases outside the gene matches: 5. The CDR3 length is 16 residues. CDR3 bases: TGTGCCACCAGCAGAGGGGTGGGGACAGGGGGCACTGAAGCTTTCTTT. The encoded protein is CATSRGVGTGGTEAFF. Combining the CDR3 with reference TRBV15 and TRBJ1-1 gives the whole variable domain DAMVIQNPRYQVTQFGKPVTLSCSQTLNHNVMYWYQQKSSQAPKLLFHYYDKDFNNEADTPDNFQSRRPNTSFCFLDIRSPGLGDTAMYLCATSRGVGTGGTEAFFGQGTRLTVV.

The genes are TRBV11-2 and TRBJ1-1; possible D gene TRBD1, 5 bases. V dropped 1 base and J dropped 10 bases, with 13 bases sitting between them. CDR1 is SGHAT, CDR2 FQNNGV, per germline. The CDR3 extends over 13 amino acids. The CDR3 region has the DNA TGTGCCAGCAGCTTAGGGGTGGGGCAGGGAGCTTTCTTT. This gives the protein CASSLGVGQGAFF.

This rearrangement joins TRBV15 to TRBJ1-4; D might be TRBD1 (6 bases). Trimming shortened V by 8 bases and J by 3 bases, and 13 bases separated the two germline ends. Germline V CDR1 and CDR2: LNHNV, YYDKDF (reference sequence). The CDR3 sequence is 14 residues long. The CDR3, as DNA: TGTGCCACCCCGGGCAGGGGATCTAATGAAAAACTGTTTTTT. This translates into CATPGRGSNEKLFF.

The V gene is TRBV18, the J gene TRBJ2-1, with D possibly TRBD2 on 5 matching bases. The CDR3 spans 13 residues. CDR1 and CDR2 (germline): KGHSH, LQKENI. V lost 3 bases, J lost 5 bases, and 8 bases lay in between. The CDR3 loop reads CASSPDSHNEQFF. The CDR3 nucleotides read TGTGCCAGCTCACCGGACTCACACAATGAGCAGTTCTTC.

The chain employs TRBV29-1 and TRBJ2-5, with 11 bases that match TRBD1. The CDR3 runs 14 residues. The germline V gene encodes CDR1 SQVTM and CDR2 ANQGSEA. The J segment lost 1 base and the V segment lost 5 bases, leaving 3 bases of the junction unmatched. The CDR3 DNA is TGCAGCGTTTCCGGGACAGGGGGCCAAGAGACCCAGTACTTC. It yields the protein CSVSGTGGQETQYF.

The chain recombines TRBV2 with TRBJ2-7; possible D gene TRBD2, 5 bases. The CDR3 spans 14 residues. Trimming took 8 bases from V and 1 from J, leaving 15 bases between them. CDR1 and CDR2 (germline): SNHLY, FYNNEI. The chain's CDR3 is CASVGRGKSYEQYF. In DNA, the CDR3 is TGTGCCAGCGTAGGGCGAGGGAAATCCTACGAGCAGTACTTC.

The V call is TRBV29-1, the J call TRBJ1-1; D gene ambiguous. Germline loops: CDR1 SQVTM, CDR2 ANQGSEA. This CDR3 has 14 residues. Between the trimmed V and J ends, which lost 5 bases and 4 bases, there was a span of 17 bases. CDR3: CSVSTNLRGTEAFF. The CDR3 DNA is TGCAGCGTTAGTACGAACTTACGGGGCACTGAAGCTTTCTTT.

This chain uses TRBV11-2 with TRBJ2-2; D call uncertain. CDR1 and CDR2 (germline): SGHAT, FQNNGV. This CDR3 has 13 amino acids. V dropped 5 bases and J dropped 2 bases, with 6 bases sitting between them. The CDR3 DNA follows: TGTGCCAGCAGCGTAATTAACACCGGGGAGCTGTTTTTT. Protein product: CASSVINTGELFF.

CDR3 coding DNA: TGTGCCAGCAGCTTAGAAGGGGGGACCCAGTACTTC. Translated, it gives CASSLEGGTQYF. V gene TRBV11-2 combines with J gene TRBJ2-5; maybe TRBD1 (6 bases). CDR1 SGHAT and CDR2 FQNNGV come from the germline V gene. This CDR3 spans 12 amino acids. V was shortened by 0 bases and J by 7 bases, with 6 bases between the two germline ends.

The chain joins TRBV6-1 to TRBJ2-3; D might be TRBD1 (7 bases). This CDR3 contains 15 residues. Germline assignment: CDR1 MNHNS and CDR2 SASEGT. The V and J ends lost 7 bases and 3 bases respectively, with 17 bases between them. The DNA for the CDR3 is TGTGCCAGCACCGAAAGGACAGGAGGGACAGATACGCAGTATTTT. Its translation: CASTERTGGTDTQYF.

The chain links TRBV5-1 to TRBJ2-2; tentatively, D is TRBD2 (6 bases). This CDR3 spans 14 amino acids. Germline V gene lookup returns CDR1 SGHRS and CDR2 YFSETQ. Trimming stripped 0 bases from V and 4 bases from J, with 7 bases between. CDR3 coding DNA: TGCGCCAGCAGCTTGGCGGGAGTCACCGGGGAGCTGTTTTTT. It yields the protein CASSLAGVTGELFF. Drawing the rest from reference TRBV5-1 and TRBJ2-2, the complete variable domain is KAGVTQTPRYLIKTRGQQVTLSCSPISGHRSVSWYQQTPGQGLQFLFEYFSETQRNKGNFPGRFSGRQFSNSRSEMNVSTLELGDSALYLCASSLAGVTGELFFGEGSRLTVL.

This clone was detected only once. The chain is built from TRBV6-6 and TRBJ2-1; possibly TRBD2 for D (6 bases). V was trimmed by 2 bases and J by 14 bases, leaving 16 bases between them. The CDR3 extends over 13 amino acids. Germline CDR1 and CDR2: MNHNY and SVGAGI (reference sequence). The CDR3 spells CASSYQRAEGEFF. CDR3 in DNA: TGTGCCAGCAGTTACCAGCGAGCGGAGGGTGAGTTCTTC.

This chain connects TRBV5-1 to TRBJ1-4; D is perhaps TRBD1 (5 bases). The CDR3 loop spans 14 amino acids. The V gene lost 0 bases and the J gene lost 7 bases, with 10 bases spanning the gap. Germline loops: CDR1 SGHRS, CDR2 YFSETQ. DNA of the CDR3: TGCGCCAGCAGCTTGGAAGGGGCGCGTGAAAAACTGTTTTTT. Translated, it gives CASSLEGAREKLFF.

With regard to this clone: The same CDR3 is also encoded by other DNA sequences in this sample. The chain combines TRBV5-1 with TRBJ1-5, with 7 bases aligning to TRBD1. Germline loops: CDR1 SGHRS, CDR2 YFSETQ. This CDR3 is built from 15 residues. The trim removed 0 bases at V and 0 bases at J, leaving 0 bases unmatched. CDR3 protein: CASSLGDSSNQPQHF. DNA for the CDR3: TGCGCCAGCAGCTTGGGGGACAGTAGCAATCAGCCCCAGCATTTT.

This chain uses TRBV28 with TRBJ2-7; unclear D gene. The CDR3 spans 13 residues. The V gene lost 2 bases and the J gene lost 0 bases, with 5 bases spanning the gap. Germline lookup yields CDR1 MDHEN and CDR2 SYDVKM. The CDR3 loop reads CASSLAVSYEQYF. CDR3 nucleotides: TGTGCCAGCAGTTTAGCGGTCTCCTACGAGCAGTACTTC.

The gene calls are TRBV9 and TRBJ2-7; 7 bases match TRBD2. The CDR3 has 13 residues. Germline V gene lookup returns CDR1 SGDLS and CDR2 YYNGEE. Trimming cost V 2 bases and J 7 bases; bases outside gene matches: 6. The CDR3 DNA follows: TGTGCCAGCAGCGTTACGGGGAGGGGAGAGCAGTACTTC. Its protein is CASSVTGRGEQYF.

The chain joins TRBV28 to TRBJ1-1; 8 nucleotides line up with TRBD1. CDR3 length: 14 amino acids. V lost 7 bases to trimming and J lost 8 bases; unmatched junction nucleotides: 12. The germline CDR1 and CDR2 sequences are MDHEN and SYDVKM. CDR3 loop: CASTSRTGSLEAFF. The CDR3 nucleotides are TGTGCCAGCACGAGTAGGACAGGGTCGTTGGAAGCTTTCTTT.